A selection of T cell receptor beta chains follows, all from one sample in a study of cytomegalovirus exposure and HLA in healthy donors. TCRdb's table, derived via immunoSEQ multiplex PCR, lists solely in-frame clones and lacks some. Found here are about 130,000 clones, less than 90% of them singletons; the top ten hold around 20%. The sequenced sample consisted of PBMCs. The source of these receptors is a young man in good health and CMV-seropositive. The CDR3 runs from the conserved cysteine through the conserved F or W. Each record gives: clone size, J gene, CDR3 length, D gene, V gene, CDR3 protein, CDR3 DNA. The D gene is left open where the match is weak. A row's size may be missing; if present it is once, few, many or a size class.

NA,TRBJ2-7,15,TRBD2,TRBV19,CASRLAGVSSYEQYF,TGTGCCAGTAGATTAGCGGGTGTGAGCTCCTACGAGCAGTACTTC
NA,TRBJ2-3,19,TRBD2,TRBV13,CASSLGPSSGGASGDTQYF,TGTGCCAGCAGCTTAGGTCCTTCCAGCGGGGGGGCGTCGGGAGATACGCAGTATTTT
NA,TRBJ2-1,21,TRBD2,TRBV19,CASSIEGWTSGGRRGYNEQFF,TGTGCCAGTAGTATAGAGGGGTGGACTAGCGGGGGCCGACGAGGCTACAATGAGCAGTTCTTC
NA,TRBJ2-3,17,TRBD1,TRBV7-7,CASSPPSGTGRADTQYF,TGTGCCAGCAGCCCTCCCTCCGGGACAGGGCGAGCAGATACGCAGTATTTT
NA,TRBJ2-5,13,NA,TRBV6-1,CASSGLAGETQYF,TGTGCCAGCAGTGGCCTGGCAGGGGAGACCCAGTACTTC
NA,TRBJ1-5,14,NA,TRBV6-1,CASSDPPPKQPQHF,TGTGCCAGCAGTGACCCCCCCCCTAAACAGCCCCAGCATTTT
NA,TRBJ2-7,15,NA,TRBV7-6,CASSLGADFTYEQYF,TGTGCCAGCAGCTTAGGGGCAGATTTTACCTACGAGCAGTACTTC
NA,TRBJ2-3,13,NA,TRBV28,CASSRGLYYTQYF,TGTGCCAGTAGCCGTGGACTTTACTATACGCAGTATTTT
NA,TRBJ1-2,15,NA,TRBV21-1,CASSNPLETGDGYTF,TGTGCCAGCAGCAACCCGCTAGAAACAGGGGATGGCTACACCTTC
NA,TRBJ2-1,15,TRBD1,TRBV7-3,CASSWGQGPYNEQFF,TGTGCCAGCAGCTGGGGACAGGGACCCTACAATGAGCAGTTCTTC
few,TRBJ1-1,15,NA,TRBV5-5,CASSWGWSMNTEAFF,TGTGCCAGCAGCTGGGGCTGGAGTATGAACACTGAAGCTTTCTTT
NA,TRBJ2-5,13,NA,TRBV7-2,CASSLPAVLTQYF,TGTGCCAGCAGCTTACCCGCGGTCTTGACCCAGTACTTC
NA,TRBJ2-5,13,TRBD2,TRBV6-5,CASLAAGEETQYF,TGTGCCAGCTTAGCGGCGGGGGAAGAGACCCAGTACTTC
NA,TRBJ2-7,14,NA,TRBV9,CASSVVPSSYEQYF,TGTGCCAGCAGCGTAGTACCGAGCTCCTACGAGCAGTACTTC
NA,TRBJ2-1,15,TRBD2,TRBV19,CASLPAGGLFNEQFF,TGTGCCAGTTTACCAGCGGGGGGCCTTTTTAATGAGCAGTTCTTC
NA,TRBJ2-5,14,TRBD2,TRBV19,CASSEWEGQETQYF,TGTGCCAGTAGTGAGTGGGAGGGACAAGAGACCCAGTACTTC
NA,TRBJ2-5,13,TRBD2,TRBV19,CASSLTSVETQYF,TGTGCCAGTAGTCTAACTAGCGTGGAGACCCAGTACTTC
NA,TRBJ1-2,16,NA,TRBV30,CAWSPSRGGAGYGYTF,TGTGCCTGGAGTCCCTCACGGGGGGGGGCAGGGTATGGCTACACCTTC
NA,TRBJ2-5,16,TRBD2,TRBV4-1,CASSPSGGSERETQYF,TGCGCCAGCAGCCCTAGCGGGGGTTCGGAGAGGGAGACCCAGTACTTC
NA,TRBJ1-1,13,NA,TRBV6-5,CASSYKIGGQPFF,TGTGCCAGCAGTTACAAGATAGGTGGGCAACCTTTCTTT
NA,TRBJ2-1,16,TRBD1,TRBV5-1,CASSSSGQGRGNEQFF,TGCGCCAGCAGCTCGAGCGGACAGGGGCGGGGAAATGAGCAGTTCTTC
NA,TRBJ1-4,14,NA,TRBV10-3,CATWAGTTNEKLFF,TGTGCCACCTGGGCGGGGACAACTAATGAAAAACTGTTTTTT
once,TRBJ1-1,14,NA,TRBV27,CASVVPAENTEAFF,TGTGCCAGCGTCGTTCCAGCGGAAAACACTGAAGCTTTCTTT
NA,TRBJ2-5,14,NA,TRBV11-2,CASSPPYEVETQYF,TGTGCCAGCAGCCCTCCCTATGAGGTTGAGACCCAGTACTTC
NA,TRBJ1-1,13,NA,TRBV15,CATNDRTNTEAFF,TGTGCCACCAATGACAGGACTAACACTGAAGCTTTCTTT
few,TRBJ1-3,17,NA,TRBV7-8,CASSLTAGALIGNTIYF,TGTGCCAGCAGCCTGACTGCAGGGGCTCTTATTGGAAACACCATATATTTT
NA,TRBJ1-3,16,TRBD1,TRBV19,CASNGQGRRPGNTIYF,TGTGCCAGTAATGGACAGGGTAGACGCCCTGGAAACACCATATATTTT
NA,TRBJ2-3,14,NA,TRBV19,CASSIQLSTDTQYF,TGTGCCAGTAGTATACAACTTAGCACAGATACGCAGTATTTT
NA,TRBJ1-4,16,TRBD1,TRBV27,CASSSLGQGWAEKLFF,TGTGCCAGCAGTTCCCTCGGACAGGGGTGGGCTGAAAAACTGTTTTTT
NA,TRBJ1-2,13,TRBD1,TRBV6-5,CASSGQGASGYTF,TGTGCCAGCAGCGGACAGGGGGCGTCCGGCTACACCTTC
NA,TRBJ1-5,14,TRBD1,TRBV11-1,CASSPRTGGQPQHF,TGTGCCAGCAGCCCTCGGACAGGGGGTCAGCCCCAGCATTTT
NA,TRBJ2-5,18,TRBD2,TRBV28,CASTLAYLAGGRSETQYF,TGTGCCAGCACTTTGGCTTATCTAGCGGGGGGGCGGAGTGAGACCCAGTACTTC
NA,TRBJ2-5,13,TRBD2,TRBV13,CASAKGGAETQYF,TGTGCCAGCGCCAAGGGAGGGGCAGAGACCCAGTACTTC
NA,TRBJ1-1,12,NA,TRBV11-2,CASSLAGAEAFF,TGTGCCAGCAGCTTAGCGGGGGCTGAAGCTTTCTTT
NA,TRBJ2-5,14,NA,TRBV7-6,CASSPWASQETQYF,TGTGCCAGCAGCCCATGGGCATCTCAAGAGACCCAGTACTTC
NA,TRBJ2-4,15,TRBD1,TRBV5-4,CASSSLDRGGNIQYF,TGTGCCAGCAGCTCCCTCGACAGGGGCGGAAACATTCAGTACTTC
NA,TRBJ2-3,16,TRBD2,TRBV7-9,CASSTGLVRGTDTQYF,TGTGCCAGCAGCACCGGACTAGTCCGGGGCACAGATACGCAGTATTTT
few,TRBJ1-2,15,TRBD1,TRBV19,CASQFGPGQGYGYTF,TGTGCCTCCCAATTCGGTCCGGGACAGGGGTATGGCTACACCTTC
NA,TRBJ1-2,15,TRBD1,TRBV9,CASRAGTGGVYGYTF,TGTGCCAGCAGAGCCGGGACAGGGGGCGTCTATGGCTACACCTTC
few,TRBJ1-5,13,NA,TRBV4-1,CASSLHSNQPQHF,TGCGCCAGCAGCCTCCATAGCAATCAGCCCCAGCATTTT
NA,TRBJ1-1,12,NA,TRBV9,CASRHPNTEAFF,TGTGCCAGCAGACACCCGAACACTGAAGCTTTCTTT
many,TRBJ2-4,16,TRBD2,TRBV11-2,CASSWTSGSFGNIQYF,TGTGCCAGCAGTTGGACTAGCGGGTCTTTCGGGAACATTCAGTACTTC
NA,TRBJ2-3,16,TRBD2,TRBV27,CASSLIRGGAVDTQYF,TGTGCCAGCAGTTTAATCCGCGGGGGGGCGGTAGATACGCAGTATTTT